The 14 T cell receptor beta chains listed next were all sequenced from one sample in a study of cytomegalovirus exposure and HLA in healthy donors. The PCR used 60 Vbeta and 13 Jbeta primers. The protocol was immunoSEQ multiplex PCR, while the TCRdb copy is restricted to in-frame clones and leaves out a portion. Of around 67,000 clones listed, around 82% were seen once; the top ten hold 7.8%. The sequenced sample was PBMCs. These receptors were collected from a man between 18 and 35 years old in good health and CMV-seropositive.

The V call is TRBV7-8, the J call TRBJ1-1; weak D call: TRBD1 (5 bases). Per germline, CDR1 SGHVS and CDR2 FQNEAQ. The CDR3 loop spans 15 amino acids. The ends were cut back, 5 bases at V and 1 base at J, with 14 bases in the middle. In DNA form, the CDR3 reads TGTGCCAGCAGCCGAGTCGGGGGGGAGAACACTGAAGCTTTCTTT. Amino acids: CASSRVGGENTEAFF.

In this sample, this clone turned up a few times. The chain joins TRBV6-5 to TRBJ2-7, with a tentative D call TRBD1 (5 bases). This CDR3 is built from 14 residues. Germline V CDR1 and CDR2: MNHEY, SVGAGI. The V end was cut by 0 bases, the J end by 0 bases, with 6 bases between. The DNA of the CDR3 is TGTGCCAGCAGTTACTCCGACAGCTCCTACGAGCAGTACTTC. It translates to CASSYSDSSYEQYF.

The chain uses TRBV6-4 and TRBJ2-1; a weak D match, TRBD2 (6 bases). The CDR3 sequence is 13 residues long. Trimming cost V 0 bases and J 7 bases, with 7 bases left between them. Germline lookup yields CDR1 MRHNA and CDR2 SNTAGT. The CDR3 bases are TGTGCCAGCAGTGACTCGGGGACTAATGAGCAGTTCTTC. Encoded protein: CASSDSGTNEQFF.

J is TRBJ1-3 and V is TRBV30; possibly TRBD1 for D (6 bases). V was cut by 0 bases and J by 4 bases, with 13 bases left in between. The germline V gene has CDR1 GTSNPN and CDR2 SVGIG (reference sequence). CDR3 size: 15 residues. This CDR3 reads CAWSVGGTPGNTIYF. The DNA for the CDR3 is TGTGCCTGGAGTGTTGGTGGGACACCGGGAAACACCATATATTTT. Using reference TRBV30 and TRBJ1-3 for the parts outside the CDR3, the full variable domain is SQTIHQWPATLVQPVGSPLSLECTVEGTSNPNLYWYRQAAGRGLQLLFYSVGIGQISSEVPQNLSASRPQDRQFILSSKKLLLSDSGFYLCAWSVGGTPGNTIYFGEGSWLTVV.

The chain is built from TRBV13 and TRBJ2-3; perhaps TRBD2 as D (6 bases). The V end lost 7 bases, the J end lost 6 bases, and 11 bases lay between the germline ends. CDR3 size: 12 residues. Germline V gene sequence: CDR1 PRHDT, CDR2 FYEKMQ (reference sequence). CDR3 sequence: CASTHRGDTQYF. The CDR3 DNA follows: TGTGCCAGCACCCACCGGGGGGATACGCAGTATTTT. Supplemented by reference TRBV13 and TRBJ2-3, the full variable domain reads AAGVIQSPRHLIKEKRETATLKCYPIPRHDTVYWYQQGPGQDPQFLISFYEKMQSDKGSIPDRFSAQQFSDYHSELNMSSLELGDSALYFCASTHRGDTQYFGPGTRLTVL.

The chain employs TRBV6-1 and TRBJ2-7; D is possibly TRBD2 (6 bases). Germline V CDR1 and CDR2: MNHNS, SASEGT. V was trimmed by 7 bases and J by 3 bases, leaving 16 bases between them. CDR3 size: 14 residues. The CDR3 loop is CASIRDRDFYEQYF. The CDR3 DNA follows: TGTGCCAGCATTCGGGACCGGGACTTCTACGAGCAGTACTTC.

This chain connects TRBV2 to TRBJ2-1; 7 nucleotides align to TRBD1. V dropped 6 bases and J dropped 0; count of bases not matched to a gene: 8. Germline V gives CDR1 SNHLY, CDR2 FYNNEI. There are 16 residues in the CDR3. CDR3 protein: CASRRTGQHSYNEQFF. CDR3 sequence (DNA): TGTGCCAGCAGGAGGACAGGTCAACACTCCTACAATGAGCAGTTCTTC.

The chain combines TRBV28 with TRBJ1-2, with D uncertain. The CDR3 extends over 12 amino acids. The germline V gene encodes CDR1 MDHEN and CDR2 SYDVKM. V was pared by 6 bases and J by 3 bases, with 8 bases between. CDR3 in DNA: TGTGCCAGCAGCATCGACTACTATGGCTACACCTTC. Translation: CASSIDYYGYTF.

V usage is TRBV28 and J usage is TRBJ2-5; 7 nucleotides align to TRBD1. The CDR3 consists of 13 residues. CDR1 and CDR2 (germline): MDHEN, SYDVKM. V trimming: 4 bases; J trimming: 2 bases; junction bases outside the gene matches: 1. The CDR3, as DNA: TGTGCCAGCAGTTCGGGACAGCAAGAGACCCAGTACTTC. Amino acid sequence: CASSSGQQETQYF.

This rearrangement joins TRBV6-1 to TRBJ1-1; 8 bases match TRBD1. CDR1 and CDR2 (germline): MNHNS, SASEGT. After removal of 3 bases from V and 4 bases from J, the junction contained 4 bases not matched to a gene. This CDR3 has 14 amino acids. CDR3 bases: TGTGCCAGCAGTGAGACAGGGGAGTCCACTGAAGCTTTCTTT. It is translated as CASSETGESTEAFF.

CDR3 sequence reads: CAWSTRELGQPQHF. CDR3 bases: TGTGCCTGGAGTACCAGGGAATTGGGTCAGCCCCAGCATTTT. This chain uses TRBV30 with TRBJ1-5, with D maybe TRBD1 (5 bases). The length of the CDR3 is 14 residues. CDR1 is GTSNPN, CDR2 SVGIG, per germline (reference sequence). The V and J ends lost 2 bases and 6 bases respectively, with 14 bases between them. Combining the CDR3 with reference TRBV30 and TRBJ1-5 gives the whole variable domain SQTIHQWPATLVQPVGSPLSLECTVEGTSNPNLYWYRQAAGRGLQLLFYSVGIGQISSEVPQNLSASRPQDRQFILSSKKLLLSDSGFYLCAWSTRELGQPQHFGDGTRLSIL.

V usage is TRBV29-1 and J usage is TRBJ1-2; D may be TRBD1 (6 bases). The CDR3 covers 13 residues. V lost 5 bases to trimming and J lost 5 bases, with 15 bases between them. Germline CDR1 SQVTM, CDR2 ANQGSEA. The CDR3 region has the DNA TGCAGCGTTCGAGGACAGATATTATATGGCTACACCTTC. Protein product: CSVRGQILYGYTF.

The chain links TRBV6-6 to TRBJ1-1; 8 bases are a match to TRBD1. The CDR3 spans 16 residues. The trim removed 6 bases at V and 0 bases at J, leaving 9 bases unmatched. The germline V gene encodes CDR1 MNHNY and CDR2 SVGAGI (reference sequence). The CDR3 loop is CASRRQTGGMNTEAFF. The CDR3 region has the DNA TGTGCCAGCAGACGACAAACAGGGGGAATGAACACTGAAGCTTTCTTT.

The chain joins TRBV6-1 to TRBJ1-5, with a possible D match to TRBD1 (5 bases). Germline values: CDR1 MNHNS, CDR2 SASEGT. There are 14 residues in the CDR3. Trimming removed 2 bases from V and 7 bases from J, with 12 bases in between. CDR3 region: CASSEQGWEQPQHF. As DNA, the CDR3 is TGTGCCAGCAGTGAACAGGGCTGGGAACAGCCCCAGCATTTT.